This T cell receptor (beta chain) was captured by sequencing in a study of T cell repertoires in cytomegalovirus infection. About the research overall: Evidence of both CMV infection and a matching HLA type came from public TCR beta signatures.

This clonotype was found many times. TCRdb itself ran the reads through MiXCR, one entry per CDR3 protein. The table lists about 740,000 distinct CDR3 sequences, about a third of them singletons, with around 2.8% in the top ten. This CDR3 comprises 16 residues. Germline CDR1 reads SGHVS; CDR2 reads FQNEAQ. V was clipped by 5 bases and J by 0 bases, with 13 bases between them. This clonotype was obtained from a human donor in good health (CMV status not recorded). Some clones in this sample may be carry-over from other donors' samples. Sequenced input: PBMCs. The chain carries TRBV7-8 and TRBJ2-2, with D perhaps matching TRBD1 (6 bases). This CDR3 reads CASSPRTDANTGELFF. CDR3 in DNA: TGTGCCAGCAGCCCCCGGACAGACGCGAACACCGGGGAGCTGTTTTTT.